A single sample gave rise to the 10 T cell receptor beta chains below, sequenced in a study of blood T cell repertoires in COVID-19. Sequencing was performed with immunoSEQ multiplex PCR; in TCRdb, only in-frame clones are kept and a portion is missing. The table has 300,000 to 350,000 clones, under 90% seen once; the top ten hold under 3.5%. Sequenced: peripheral blood. These receptors all stem from a woman aged 30 to 39 with COVID-19, enrolled during active disease.

The chain has TRBV2 and TRBJ1-4, with 9 bases matching TRBD1. Germline assignment: CDR1 SNHLY and CDR2 FYNNEI. This CDR3 has 16 amino acids. Trimming removed 4 bases from V and 5 bases from J; junction bases left unmatched: 8. CDR3: CASSGTSGTGNEKLFF. CDR3 bases: TGTGCCAGCAGTGGAACCTCCGGGACAGGGAATGAAAAACTGTTTTTT.

This sequence joins TRBV5-1 and TRBJ2-2; D perhaps matches TRBD2 (7 bases). From germline, CDR1 is SGHRS and CDR2 YFSETQ. Deletions cut 1 base from V and 4 bases from J, with 17 bases between. The CDR3 covers 17 residues. Here the CDR3 DNA reads TGCGCCAGCAGCTTGTCCGGCGGAGGGGGGGCCACCGGGGAGCTGTTTTTT. Its translation: CASSLSGGGGATGELFF. Drawing the rest from reference TRBV5-1 and TRBJ2-2, the complete variable domain is KAGVTQTPRYLIKTRGQQVTLSCSPISGHRSVSWYQQTPGQGLQFLFEYFSETQRNKGNFPGRFSGRQFSNSRSEMNVSTLELGDSALYLCASSLSGGGGATGELFFGEGSRLTVL.

The rearrangement joins TRBV5-1 to TRBJ2-2, with D possibly TRBD1 on 6 matching bases. From germline, CDR1 is SGHRS and CDR2 YFSETQ. The V gene lost 4 bases and the J gene lost 4 bases, with 14 bases spanning the gap. This CDR3 region has 15 residues. CDR3 in amino acids: CASSPQQGPTGELFF. CDR3 coding DNA: TGCGCCAGCAGCCCGCAACAGGGCCCCACCGGGGAGCTGTTTTTT. Full variable domain (rest looked up from reference TRBV5-1 and TRBJ2-2): KAGVTQTPRYLIKTRGQQVTLSCSPISGHRSVSWYQQTPGQGLQFLFEYFSETQRNKGNFPGRFSGRQFSNSRSEMNVSTLELGDSALYLCASSPQQGPTGELFFGEGSRLTVL.

This CDR3 reads CASSGQGDEKLFF. CDR3 in DNA: TGTGCCAGCTCGGGACAGGGCGACGAAAAACTGTTTTTT. This rearrangement joins TRBV2 to TRBJ1-4, with 9 bases that match TRBD1. Looked up from germline, CDR1 is SNHLY and CDR2 is FYNNEI. The CDR3 spans 13 residues. With V trimmed by 8 bases and J by 8 bases, 6 bases remained unmatched.

This chain links TRBV27 with TRBJ2-7; 7 bases fit TRBD1. Trimming removed 3 bases from V and 4 bases from J; junction bases left unmatched: 6. Per the germline V gene, CDR1 is MNHEY and CDR2 is SMNVEV (reference sequence). This CDR3 spans 14 amino acids. The CDR3 reads CASSFRGPGYEQYF. In nucleotides, the CDR3 is TGTGCCAGCAGTTTTAGGGGGCCGGGATACGAGCAGTACTTC.

The chain has TRBV29-1 and TRBJ2-1; maybe TRBD2 (6 bases). This CDR3 spans 12 amino acids. Trimming removed 4 bases from V and 10 bases from J, with 14 bases in between. In germline, CDR1 is SQVTM, CDR2 ANQGSEA. CDR3 region: CSVGFSGTEQFF. CDR3 coding DNA: TGCAGCGTTGGGTTTAGCGGAACCGAGCAGTTCTTC.

This clone was picked up one time. The chain is built from TRBV28 and TRBJ2-3; D gene uncertain. V was cut by 3 bases and J by 2 bases, with 6 bases left in between. Germline loops: CDR1 MDHEN, CDR2 SYDVKM. This CDR3 has 13 residues. CDR3 sequence reads: CASSLSVTDTQYF. The DNA for the CDR3 is TGTGCCAGCAGTTTGTCAGTCACAGATACGCAGTATTTT.

The chain recombines TRBV15 with TRBJ2-3; a possible D gene is TRBD1 (5 bases). This CDR3 has 14 amino acids. Trimming removed 4 bases from V and 6 bases from J, with 14 bases in between. Germline V gene data show CDR1 as LNHNV and CDR2 as YYDKDF (reference sequence). The CDR3 loop is CATSMGRASDTQYF. The DNA for the CDR3 is TGTGCCACCAGCATGGGCAGGGCTTCTGATACGCAGTATTTT.

The rearrangement joins TRBV30 to TRBJ1-1; the match to TRBD1 covers 7 bases. The germline V gene has CDR1 GTSNPN and CDR2 SVGIG (reference sequence). J gave up 0 bases and V 4 bases, and 5 bases lay outside the gene matches. The CDR3 has 14 amino acids. The CDR3 DNA reads TGTGCCTGGAACGAGGGACAGCTGAACACTGAAGCTTTCTTT. Translation: CAWNEGQLNTEAFF.

This clone was picked up one time. The rearrangement joins TRBV9 to TRBJ1-2; D might be TRBD1 (5 bases). The CDR3 is made up of 15 amino acids. From germline, CDR1 is SGDLS and CDR2 YYNGEE. The V end lost 4 bases, the J end lost 3 bases, and 16 bases lay between the germline ends. The CDR3 here is CASSPRASGDYGYTF. CDR3 DNA: TGTGCCAGCAGCCCGAGGGCCTCGGGGGACTATGGCTACACCTTC.